Following are 32 T cell receptor beta chains from one sample sequenced in a study of blood T cell dynamics during melanoma immunotherapy. Repertoires were generated with immunoSEQ multiplex PCR, while TCRdb's copy carries only in-frame clones and drops some. Here the sample spans about 6,300 clones, about nine tenths being singletons. The sample's time point: pre-treatment baseline. The material was cell-free DNA from blood, obtained from a patient treated with checkpoint blockade. These receptors all stem from a human donor with melanoma.

The V gene is TRBV6-1, the J gene TRBJ2-5, with TRBD2 identical over 12 bases. CDR1 is MNHNS and CDR2 is SASEGT in the germline V gene. The CDR3 spans 15 residues. V shed 8 bases, J shed 5 bases, and the junction held 9 bases outside the gene matches. The CDR3 DNA follows: TGTGCCAGCCACAGACTAGCGGGGGACCGGGAGACCCAGTACTTC. This encodes CASHRLAGDRETQYF.

This chain joins TRBV6-5 and TRBJ2-7, with D perhaps matching TRBD1 or TRBD2 (5 bases each). Trimming shortened V by 2 bases and J by 2 bases, and 13 bases separated the two germline ends. Germline CDR1 reads MNHEY; CDR2 reads SVGAGI. This CDR3 contains 15 residues. CDR3 coding DNA: TGTGCCAGCAGTTACCGAATACTAGGGGCCTACGAGCAGTACTTC. This encodes CASSYRILGAYEQYF.

The rearrangement joins TRBV6-5 to TRBJ2-2, with 8 bases lining up with TRBD2. V trimming: 0 bases; J trimming: 6 bases; junction bases outside the gene matches: 6. Looked up from germline, CDR1 is MNHEY and CDR2 is SVGAGI. The CDR3 loop spans 16 amino acids. The CDR3 loop reads CASSYSTGGRSGELFF. The CDR3 nucleotides are TGTGCCAGCAGTTACTCGACTGGCGGGAGGTCCGGGGAGCTGTTTTTT.

The CDR3 DNA reads as TGTGCCAGTAGTATAACAGGGGTTAATTCACCCCTCCACTTT. This sequence encodes CASSITGVNSPLHF. The J gene is TRBJ1-6, the V gene TRBV19, with 7 bases lining up with TRBD1. Germline CDR1 and CDR2: LNHDA and SQIVND (reference sequence). The CDR3 sequence is 14 residues long. After removal of 2 bases from V and 6 bases from J, the junction contained 1 base not matched to a gene.

The chain links TRBV7-2 to TRBJ1-2, with 7 bases aligning to TRBD1. Germline CDR1 is SGHTA and CDR2 is FQGNSA. V was clipped by 1 base and J by 7 bases; unmatched bases: 9. This CDR3 spans 15 amino acids. Written as DNA, the CDR3 is TGTGCCAGCAGCTTAGATAGCAGGGGGTTAAGTGGCTACACCTTC. It translates to CASSLDSRGLSGYTF.

The rearrangement links TRBV6-6 to TRBJ2-7, with D possibly being TRBD2 (5 bases). Germline CDR1 reads MNHNY; CDR2 reads SVGAGI (reference sequence). Trimming left V 6 bases short and J 2 bases short, with 11 bases between. The CDR3 has 13 amino acids. The CDR3: CASSPTGAYEQYF. The CDR3, as DNA: TGTGCCAGCAGCCCCACCGGGGCCTACGAGCAGTACTTC.

The chain is built from TRBV6-4 and TRBJ2-3; the match to TRBD2 covers 10 bases. The V segment lost 4 bases and the J segment 1 base; nucleotides outside the gene matches: 5. This CDR3 comprises 16 residues. Germline loops: CDR1 MRHNA, CDR2 SNTAGT. The CDR3 protein is CASSALTSGGTDTQYF. CDR3 nucleotide sequence: TGTGCCAGCAGTGCCTTAACTAGCGGGGGCACAGATACGCAGTATTTT.

V usage is TRBV6-5 and J usage is TRBJ2-5; 8 bases map to TRBD1. The V and J ends lost 6 bases and 5 bases, in that order; junction bases with no gene match: 8. This CDR3 spans 14 amino acids. The germline CDR1 and CDR2 sequences are MNHEY and SVGAGI. The CDR3 region is CASSPFDRGETQYF. CDR3 in DNA: TGTGCCAGCAGCCCCTTTGACAGGGGTGAGACCCAGTACTTC.

In its sample, this clone was seen once. The chain couples TRBV7-7 to TRBJ2-2; no firm D call. V lost 2 bases, J lost 4 bases, and 11 bases lay in between. There are 15 residues in the CDR3. In germline, CDR1 is SSHAT, CDR2 FNYEAQ (reference sequence). DNA of the CDR3: TGTGCCAGCAGCTTATCGGGTGACATCACCGGGGAGCTGTTTTTT. Encoded protein: CASSLSGDITGELFF.

This chain joins TRBV2 and TRBJ2-5; D call uncertain. Germline V CDR1 and CDR2: SNHLY, FYNNEI. The CDR3 totals 15 residues. The V and J ends lost 6 bases and 2 bases respectively, with 16 bases between them. The chain's CDR3 is CASSPVRAYQETQYF. CDR3 DNA sequence: TGTGCCAGCAGCCCAGTCCGGGCCTATCAAGAGACCCAGTACTTC.

V usage is TRBV19 and J usage is TRBJ1-1, with 7 bases matching TRBD1. The CDR3 spans 14 residues. V gave up 4 bases and J gave up 4 bases; unmatched junction bases: 6. Germline V gene data show CDR1 as LNHDA and CDR2 as SQIVND (reference sequence). The CDR3 protein is CASSTATGITEAFF. The CDR3 nucleotides read TGTGCCAGTAGTACCGCGACAGGGATCACTGAAGCTTTCTTT.

The genes are TRBV7-9 and TRBJ2-1; tentatively, D is TRBD2 (6 bases). V dropped 0 bases and J dropped 14 bases, with 23 bases sitting between them. Germline V gene lookup returns CDR1 SEHNR and CDR2 FQNEAQ (reference sequence). The CDR3 length is 16 residues. CDR3 protein: CASSLARVGGKASEFF. CDR3 nucleotides: TGTGCCAGCAGCTTAGCCAGGGTTGGAGGGAAAGCCTCGGAGTTCTTC.

The chain has TRBV11-2 and TRBJ2-7; the D gene is possibly TRBD2 (5 bases). CDR3 length: 14 residues. Germline CDR1 and CDR2: SGHAT and FQNNGV. The V and J ends lost 5 bases and 4 bases respectively, with 15 bases between them. The DNA of the CDR3 is TGTGCCAGCAGCCGACTTACTAGGGCATACGAGCAGTACTTC. Translated, it gives CASSRLTRAYEQYF. The variable domain in full, with the rest retrieved from reference TRBV11-2 and TRBJ2-7, is EAGVAQSPRYKIIEKRQSVAFWCNPISGHATLYWYQQILGQGPKLLIQFQNNGVVDDSQLPKDRFSAERLKGVDSTLKIQPAKLEDSAVYLCASSRLTRAYEQYFGPGTRLTVT.

This chain uses TRBV6-5 with TRBJ2-7, with D perhaps TRBD1 (7 bases). The length of the CDR3 is 13 residues. Trimming stripped 3 bases from V and 6 bases from J, with 12 bases between. Germline V lookup: CDR1 MNHEY, CDR2 SVGAGI. The CDR3 DNA reads as TGTGCCAGCAGTTATTCAGGGGGGAGCGAGCAGTACTTC. Its translation: CASSYSGGSEQYF.

The rearrangement links TRBV5-5 to TRBJ2-7; D remains unclear. Trimming took off 2 bases at V and 7 bases at J, with 16 bases between the two ends. The CDR3 is made up of 14 amino acids. From germline, CDR1 is SGHKS and CDR2 YYEKEE (reference sequence). The CDR3 nucleotides are TGTGCCAGCAGCTTCTCAGGTTCCTCGCGGGAGCAGTACTTC. Translated, it gives CASSFSGSSREQYF.

The chain couples TRBV19 to TRBJ2-7; D may be TRBD2 (6 bases). This CDR3 comprises 18 residues. The V gene lost 4 bases and the J gene lost 0 bases, with 22 bases spanning the gap. CDR1 and CDR2 (germline): LNHDA, SQIVND (reference sequence). CDR3 sequence: CASSRSWTGGSSSYEQYF. The DNA for the CDR3 is TGTGCCAGTAGTAGAAGCTGGACCGGGGGTTCCAGCTCCTACGAGCAGTACTTC.

The chain carries TRBV7-2 and TRBJ1-1; a possible D gene is TRBD1 (5 bases). Germline CDR1 SGHTA, CDR2 FQGNSA. The CDR3 spans 14 residues. The ends were cut back, 3 bases at V and 6 bases at J, with 14 bases in the middle. The CDR3: CASSFRVIGAEAFF. The CDR3 DNA follows: TGTGCCAGCAGCTTCAGGGTGATAGGCGCTGAAGCTTTCTTT.

The chain recombines TRBV30 with TRBJ1-2; no clear D gene. Germline lookup yields CDR1 GTSNPN and CDR2 SVGIG (reference sequence). This CDR3 is 11 amino acids long. Deletions cut 4 bases from V and 3 bases from J, with 6 bases between. CDR3 nucleotide sequence: TGTGCCTGGACCCAAGACTATGGCTACACCTTC. Translated, it gives CAWTQDYGYTF.

This chain connects TRBV4-3 to TRBJ2-7, with TRBD1 identical over 10 bases. CDR3 length equals 15 residues. V shed 1 base and J 0 bases; nucleotides not matched to a gene: 0. The germline V gene encodes CDR1 LGHNA and CDR2 YSLEER. The CDR3 region is CASSQGTGGSYEQYF. DNA for the CDR3: TGCGCCAGCAGCCAAGGGACAGGGGGCTCCTACGAGCAGTACTTC.

This clone was detected only once. This chain connects TRBV19 to TRBJ1-1; no definite D call. Germline lookup yields CDR1 LNHDA and CDR2 SQIVND (reference sequence). The CDR3 consists of 11 residues. Deletions cut 6 bases from V and 7 bases from J, with 9 bases between. The DNA for the CDR3 is TGTGCCAGTAGCACGCAGAGTGAAGCTTTCTTT. Its translation: CASSTQSEAFF.

CDR3 sequence (DNA): TGTGCCAGTAGGAAAGACAGACTGAACACCGGGGAGCTGTTTTTT. It is translated as CASRKDRLNTGELFF. This chain uses TRBV19 with TRBJ2-2; a weak D match, TRBD1 (5 bases). CDR3 size: 15 residues. Germline lookup yields CDR1 LNHDA and CDR2 SQIVND (reference sequence). With 6 bases removed from V and 1 base from J, the gap between germline ends came to 12 bases.

The rearrangement links TRBV5-6 to TRBJ2-7, with D maybe TRBD2 (5 bases). V shed 0 bases and J shed 2 bases, with 6 bases lying between them. CDR1 is SGHDT, CDR2 YYEEEE, per germline. This CDR3 comprises 13 residues. CDR3 bases: TGTGCCAGCAGCTTGGGGCGGGCCTACGAGCAGTACTTC. As protein: CASSLGRAYEQYF.

The rearrangement uses TRBV19 and TRBJ2-7; possibly TRBD2 for D (5 bases). This CDR3 has 15 amino acids. The germline V and J ends were trimmed by 0 bases and 3 bases, with 12 bases remaining between them. CDR1 is LNHDA, CDR2 SQIVND, per germline (reference sequence). The CDR3 reads CASSIDQTSRYEQYF. The CDR3 bases are TGTGCCAGTAGTATAGATCAAACTAGTCGCTACGAGCAGTACTTC.

This chain connects TRBV6-1 to TRBJ1-2; 9 nucleotides match TRBD1. The V segment lost 7 bases and the J segment 3 bases; nucleotides outside the gene matches: 6. Looked up from germline, CDR1 is MNHNS and CDR2 is SASEGT. The CDR3 is made up of 14 amino acids. CDR3 DNA: TGTGCCAGCACCAAAACAGGGGGCGACTATGGCTACACCTTC. This encodes CASTKTGGDYGYTF.

The gene calls are TRBV5-1 and TRBJ1-2; TRBD1 aligns across 7 bases. Germline assignment: CDR1 SGHRS and CDR2 YFSETQ. CDR3 length equals 15 residues. V trimming: 4 bases; J trimming: 4 bases; junction bases outside the gene matches: 10. CDR3 protein: CASSLGTESSYGYTF. The CDR3 coding sequence is TGCGCCAGCAGCCTAGGGACAGAGTCCTCCTATGGCTACACCTTC.

This clone was picked up a small number of times. V gene TRBV29-1 combines with J gene TRBJ2-5; 7 nucleotides match TRBD2. Germline CDR1 is SQVTM and CDR2 is ANQGSEA. The CDR3 covers 10 residues. The trim removed 8 bases at V and 7 bases at J, leaving 4 bases unmatched. The DNA of the CDR3 is TGCAGCCACTCGGGGGGGACCCAGTACTTC. Translated, it gives CSHSGGTQYF.

The V and J genes are TRBV29-1 and TRBJ2-2; 9 bases map to TRBD1. The CDR3 consists of 16 residues. V lost 0 bases, J lost 3 bases, and 5 bases stayed unmatched. Germline V gives CDR1 SQVTM, CDR2 ANQGSEA. CDR3: CSVEDRTGVDTGELFF. CDR3 sequence (DNA): TGCAGCGTTGAAGATCGGACAGGGGTGGACACCGGGGAGCTGTTTTTT.

The CDR3 bases are TGTGCCAGCAGTGGGCCCCAGGCGGTGGGCGGCTACACCTTC. Amino acids: CASSGPQAVGGYTF. The V gene is TRBV28, the J gene TRBJ1-2, with D uncertain. With 5 bases removed from V and 8 bases from J, the gap between germline ends came to 18 bases. The CDR3 sequence is 14 residues long. Germline V lookup: CDR1 MDHEN, CDR2 SYDVKM.

J is TRBJ2-7 and V is TRBV29-1, with D unclear. V lost 2 bases to trimming and J lost 3 bases, with 5 bases between them. This CDR3 region has 11 residues. Per germline, CDR1 SQVTM and CDR2 ANQGSEA. The CDR3 region has the DNA TGCAGCGTTGAATCAGTCTACGAGCAGTACTTC. Its protein is CSVESVYEQYF.

The J gene is TRBJ2-7, the V gene TRBV4-3; D remains unclear. The germline gives CDR1 LGHNA, CDR2 YSLEER. V was shortened by 1 base and J by 5 bases, with 18 bases between the two germline ends. The CDR3 loop spans 16 amino acids. The CDR3 loop reads CASSQVGNGPHHEQYF. CDR3 nucleotides: TGCGCCAGCAGCCAAGTGGGGAACGGCCCGCACCACGAGCAGTACTTC.

The rearrangement joins TRBV19 to TRBJ1-1, with D maybe TRBD1 (5 bases). CDR1 is LNHDA and CDR2 is SQIVND in the germline V gene (reference sequence). The CDR3 is 14 residues long. Trimming shortened V by 2 bases and J by 11 bases, and 18 bases separated the two germline ends. This chain's CDR3 is CASSIWGIEGKAFF. CDR3 bases: TGTGCCAGTAGTATATGGGGGATCGAGGGGAAGGCTTTCTTT.

The chain carries TRBV28 and TRBJ2-6, with 7 positions matching TRBD1. In germline, CDR1 is MDHEN, CDR2 SYDVKM. Trimming cost V 1 base and J 0 bases; bases outside gene matches: 9. The CDR3 runs to 19 residues. Written as DNA, the CDR3 is TGTGCCAGCAGTTTATTTGTTCCGGGGACAGCCTCTGGGGCCAACGTCCTGACTTTC. It yields the protein CASSLFVPGTASGANVLTF.